This T cell receptor (beta chain) originates from a study of blood T cell repertoires in COVID-19. The V gene lost 3 bases and the J gene lost 3 bases, with 14 bases spanning the gap. This CDR3 contains 15 residues. CDR1 is MNHEY, CDR2 SVGAGI, per germline. This clone was recorded only once. Individuals drawn from approximately 22 US areas were roughly 18 to 95 years old. The assay was immunoSEQ multiplex PCR, and TCRdb's table has in-frame clones only and misses some. The table shows around 230,000 clones, with about nine tenths occurring only once. Input material: PBMCs or T cells enriched from blood (not recorded which). The rearrangement joins TRBV6-5 to TRBJ1-2; no reliable D call. The receptor was isolated from a woman aged 30 to 39 who had recovered from COVID-19. The CDR3 DNA follows: TGTGCCAGCAGTTATATGAGCGAGGTTTACTATGGCTACACCTTC. Translating it yields CASSYMSEVYYGYTF.